This T cell receptor (beta chain) was obtained from a study of blood T cell repertoires in COVID-19. About the research overall: PBMCs, B-cell-depleted T cells, or T cells provided the cDNA or gDNA that made up the material.

Trimming at V came to 6 bases and at J to 7 bases, leaving 9 bases not matched to a gene. Germline lookup yields CDR1 SQVTM and CDR2 ANQGSEA. The CDR3 is made up of 13 amino acids. This clone was seen a handful of times. In the original workflow: Amplified reference gene primers provided the basis for estimating nucleated cell counts. Some clones are missing from TCRdb's copy, which holds only in-frame ones; the method was immunoSEQ multiplex PCR. D and trimming come from the DNA, and the V and J calls and clone size come from that table. Of around 120,000 clones listed, 65% to 85% were seen once; the top ten hold over 5%.

The sequencing sample was made of peripheral blood. The chain has TRBV29-1 and TRBJ2-1, with 7 bases matching TRBD2. This clonotype was obtained from a man older than 75 with active or convalescent COVID-19. CDR3: CSVRGTDGNEQFF. The CDR3 coding sequence is TGCAGCGTGCGGGGGACGGACGGTAATGAGCAGTTCTTC.